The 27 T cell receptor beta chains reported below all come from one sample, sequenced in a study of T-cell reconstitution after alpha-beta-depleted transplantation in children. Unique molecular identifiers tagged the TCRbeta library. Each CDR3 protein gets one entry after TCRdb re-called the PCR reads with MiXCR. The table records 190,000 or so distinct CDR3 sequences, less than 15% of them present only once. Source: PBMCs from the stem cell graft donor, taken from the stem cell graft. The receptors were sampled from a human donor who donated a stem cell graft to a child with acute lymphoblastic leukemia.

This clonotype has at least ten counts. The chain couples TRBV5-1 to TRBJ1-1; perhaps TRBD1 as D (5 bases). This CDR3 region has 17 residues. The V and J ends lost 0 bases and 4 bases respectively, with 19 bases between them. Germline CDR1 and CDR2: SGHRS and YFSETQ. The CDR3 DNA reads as TGCGCCAGCAGCTTGGGAGGGGCGCCTGAGTTGGGCACTGAAGCTTTCTTT. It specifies CASSLGGAPELGTEAFF.

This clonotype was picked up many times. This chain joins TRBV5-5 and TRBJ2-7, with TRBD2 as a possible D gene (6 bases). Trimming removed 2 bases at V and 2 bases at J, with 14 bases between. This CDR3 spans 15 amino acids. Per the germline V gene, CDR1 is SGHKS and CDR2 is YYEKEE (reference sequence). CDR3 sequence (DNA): TGTGCCAGCAGCTTAGGAGGGACTGACGCCTACGAGCAGTACTTC. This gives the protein CASSLGGTDAYEQYF.

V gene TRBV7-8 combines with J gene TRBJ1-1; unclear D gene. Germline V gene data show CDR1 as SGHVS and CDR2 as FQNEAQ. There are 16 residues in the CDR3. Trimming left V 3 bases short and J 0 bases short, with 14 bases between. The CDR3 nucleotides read TGTGCCAGCAGCTTGAGGGCCCCAACCATGAACACTGAAGCTTTCTTT. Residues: CASSLRAPTMNTEAFF.

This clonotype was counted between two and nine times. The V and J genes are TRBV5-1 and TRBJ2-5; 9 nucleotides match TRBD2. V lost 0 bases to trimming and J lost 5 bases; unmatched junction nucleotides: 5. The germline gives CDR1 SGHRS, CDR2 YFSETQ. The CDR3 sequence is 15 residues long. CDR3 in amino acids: CASSLEGLARETQYF. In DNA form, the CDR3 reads TGCGCCAGCAGCTTGGAGGGACTAGCCAGGGAGACCCAGTACTTC. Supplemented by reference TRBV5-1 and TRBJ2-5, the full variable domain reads KAGVTQTPRYLIKTRGQQVTLSCSPISGHRSVSWYQQTPGQGLQFLFEYFSETQRNKGNFPGRFSGRQFSNSRSEMNVSTLELGDSALYLCASSLEGLARETQYFGPGTRLLVL.

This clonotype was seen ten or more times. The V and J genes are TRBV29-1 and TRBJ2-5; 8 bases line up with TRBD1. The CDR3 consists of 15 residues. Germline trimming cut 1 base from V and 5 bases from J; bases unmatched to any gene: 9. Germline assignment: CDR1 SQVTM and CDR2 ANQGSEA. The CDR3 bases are TGCAGCGTTGAAGCACCTGGACAGGGTGGGGAGACCCAGTACTTC. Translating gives CSVEAPGQGGETQYF.

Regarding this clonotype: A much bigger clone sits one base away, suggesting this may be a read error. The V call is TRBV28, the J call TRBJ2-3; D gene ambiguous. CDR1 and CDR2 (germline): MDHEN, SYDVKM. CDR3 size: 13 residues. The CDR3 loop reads CAGSDYSGDTQYF. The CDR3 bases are TGTGCCGGCAGTGATTACAGTGGAGATACGCAGTATTTT.

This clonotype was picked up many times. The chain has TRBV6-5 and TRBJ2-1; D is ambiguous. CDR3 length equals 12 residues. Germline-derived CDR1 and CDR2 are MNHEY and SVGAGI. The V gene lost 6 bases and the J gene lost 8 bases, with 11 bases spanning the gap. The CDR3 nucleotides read TGTGCCAGCAGCCACCTCCCGGATGAGCAGTTCTTC. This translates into CASSHLPDEQFF.

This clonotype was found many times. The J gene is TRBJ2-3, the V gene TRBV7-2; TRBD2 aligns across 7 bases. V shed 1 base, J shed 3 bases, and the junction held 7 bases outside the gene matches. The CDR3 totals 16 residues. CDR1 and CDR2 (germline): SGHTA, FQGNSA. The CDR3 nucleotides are TGTGCCAGCAGCTTAGAGGTCCAGCGGGGAACAGATACGCAGTATTTT. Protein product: CASSLEVQRGTDTQYF.

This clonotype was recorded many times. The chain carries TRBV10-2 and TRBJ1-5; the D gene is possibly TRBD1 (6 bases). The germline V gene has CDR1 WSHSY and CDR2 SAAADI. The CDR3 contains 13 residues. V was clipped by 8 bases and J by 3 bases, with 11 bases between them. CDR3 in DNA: TGCGCCAGCCAACAGGGTACCAATCAGCCCCAGCATTTT. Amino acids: CASQQGTNQPQHF.

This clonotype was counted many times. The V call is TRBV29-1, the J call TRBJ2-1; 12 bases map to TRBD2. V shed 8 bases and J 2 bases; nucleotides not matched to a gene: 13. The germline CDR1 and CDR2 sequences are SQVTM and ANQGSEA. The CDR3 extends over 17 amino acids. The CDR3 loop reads CSLAGTSGRWAYNEQFF. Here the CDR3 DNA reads TGCAGCCTTGCAGGGACTAGCGGGCGATGGGCCTACAATGAGCAGTTCTTC.

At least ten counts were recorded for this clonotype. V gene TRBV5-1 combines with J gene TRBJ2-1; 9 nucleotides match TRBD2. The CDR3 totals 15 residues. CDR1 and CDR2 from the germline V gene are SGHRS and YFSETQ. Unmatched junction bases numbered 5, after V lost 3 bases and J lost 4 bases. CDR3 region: CASSWGLAPYNEQFF. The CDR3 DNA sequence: TGCGCCAGCAGCTGGGGACTAGCCCCGTACAATGAGCAGTTCTTC.

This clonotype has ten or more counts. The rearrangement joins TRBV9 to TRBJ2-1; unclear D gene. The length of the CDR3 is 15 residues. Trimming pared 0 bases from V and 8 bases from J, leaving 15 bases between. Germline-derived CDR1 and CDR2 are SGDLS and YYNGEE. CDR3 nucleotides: TGTGCCAGCAGCGTAGGAGGTAGTTTAATCTATGAGCAGTTCTTC. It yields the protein CASSVGGSLIYEQFF.

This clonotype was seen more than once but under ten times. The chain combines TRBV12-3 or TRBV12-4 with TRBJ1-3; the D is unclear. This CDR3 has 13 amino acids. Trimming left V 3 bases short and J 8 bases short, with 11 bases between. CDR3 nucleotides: TGTGCCAGCAGTTTTACGATCCGGGACACCATATATTTT. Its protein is CASSFTIRDTIYF.

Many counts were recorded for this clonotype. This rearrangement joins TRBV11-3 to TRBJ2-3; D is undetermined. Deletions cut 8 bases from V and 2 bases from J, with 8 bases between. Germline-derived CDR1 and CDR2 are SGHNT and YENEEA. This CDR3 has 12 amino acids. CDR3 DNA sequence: TGTGCCAGCGGACCACACACAGATACGCAGTATTTT. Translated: CASGPHTDTQYF.

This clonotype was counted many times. The CDR3 here is CASSLAGTEAFF. CDR3 DNA sequence: TGTGCCAGCAGTTTAGCTGGCACTGAAGCTTTCTTT. The chain employs TRBV12-3 or TRBV12-4 and TRBJ1-1; D unresolved. This CDR3 is 12 amino acids long. V was clipped by 0 bases and J by 4 bases, with 3 bases between them.

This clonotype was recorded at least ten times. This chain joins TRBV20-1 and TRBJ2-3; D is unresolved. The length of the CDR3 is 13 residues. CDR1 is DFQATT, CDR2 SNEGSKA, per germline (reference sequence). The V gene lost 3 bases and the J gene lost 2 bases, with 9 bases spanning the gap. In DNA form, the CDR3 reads TGCAGTGCTAGGCCCGGCCACACAGATACGCAGTATTTT. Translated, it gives CSARPGHTDTQYF.

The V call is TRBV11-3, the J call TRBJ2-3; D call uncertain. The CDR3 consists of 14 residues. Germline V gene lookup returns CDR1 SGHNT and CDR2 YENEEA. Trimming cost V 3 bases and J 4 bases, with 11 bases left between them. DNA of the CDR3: TGTGCCAGCAGCTTTACATCCTTTGCAGATACGCAGTATTTT. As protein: CASSFTSFADTQYF.

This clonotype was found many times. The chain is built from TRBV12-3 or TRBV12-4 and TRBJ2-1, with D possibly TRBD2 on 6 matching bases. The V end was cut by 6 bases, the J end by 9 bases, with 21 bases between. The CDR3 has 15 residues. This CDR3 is CASSALRTTRGEQFF. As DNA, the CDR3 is TGTGCCAGCAGCGCCTTAAGGACTACGCGTGGTGAGCAGTTCTTC.

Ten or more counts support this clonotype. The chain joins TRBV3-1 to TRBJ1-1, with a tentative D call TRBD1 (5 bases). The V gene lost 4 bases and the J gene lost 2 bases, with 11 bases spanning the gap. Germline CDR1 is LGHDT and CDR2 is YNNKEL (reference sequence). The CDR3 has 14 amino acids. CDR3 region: CASSRLRGNTEAFF. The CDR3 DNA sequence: TGTGCCAGCAGCCGCCTCCGGGGCAACACTGAAGCTTTCTTT. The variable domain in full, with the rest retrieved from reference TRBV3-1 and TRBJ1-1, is DTAVSQTPKYLVTQMGNDKSIKCEQNLGHDTMYWYKQDSKKFLKIMFSYNNKELIINETVPNRFSPKSPDKAHLNLHINSLELGDSAVYFCASSRLRGNTEAFFGQGTRLTVV.

This chain's CDR3 is CASSSRGTSYEQYF. The CDR3 DNA is TGCGCCAGCAGCTCGAGAGGTACCTCCTACGAGCAGTACTTC. The chain joins TRBV5-1 to TRBJ2-7; the D is unclear. V was cut by 3 bases and J by 0 bases, with 10 bases left in between. The length of the CDR3 is 14 residues. Germline V gene sequence: CDR1 SGHRS, CDR2 YFSETQ.

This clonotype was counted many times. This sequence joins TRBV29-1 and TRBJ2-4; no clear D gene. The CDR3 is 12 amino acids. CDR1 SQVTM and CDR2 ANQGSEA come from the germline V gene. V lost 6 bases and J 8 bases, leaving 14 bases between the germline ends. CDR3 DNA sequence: TGCAGCGTACGTCAAACGGGCGACATTCAGTACTTC. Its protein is CSVRQTGDIQYF.

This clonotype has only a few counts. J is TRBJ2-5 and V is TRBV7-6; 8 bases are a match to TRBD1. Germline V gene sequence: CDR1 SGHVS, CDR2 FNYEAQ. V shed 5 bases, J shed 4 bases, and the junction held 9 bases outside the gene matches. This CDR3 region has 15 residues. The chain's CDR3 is CASSRDRGGGETQYF. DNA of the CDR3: TGTGCCAGCAGCCGAGACAGGGGTGGAGGAGAGACCCAGTACTTC.

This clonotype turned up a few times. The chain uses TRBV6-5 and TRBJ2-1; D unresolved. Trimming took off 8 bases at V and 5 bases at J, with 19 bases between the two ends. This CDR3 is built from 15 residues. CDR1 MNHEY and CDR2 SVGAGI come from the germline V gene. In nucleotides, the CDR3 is TGTGCCAGCCCCCTTCAGCCAAAAGAGAACAATGAGCAGTTCTTC. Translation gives CASPLQPKENNEQFF.

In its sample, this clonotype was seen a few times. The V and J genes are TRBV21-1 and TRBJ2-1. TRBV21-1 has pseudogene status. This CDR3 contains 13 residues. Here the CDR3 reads CASSKVRPHEQFF. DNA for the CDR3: TGTGCCAGCAGCAAGGTACGTCCTCATGAGCAGTTCTTC.

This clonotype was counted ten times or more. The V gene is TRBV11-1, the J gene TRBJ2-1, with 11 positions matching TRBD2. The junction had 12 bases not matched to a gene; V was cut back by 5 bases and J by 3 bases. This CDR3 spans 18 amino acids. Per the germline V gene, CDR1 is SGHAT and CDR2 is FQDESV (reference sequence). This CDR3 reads CASSPRGSGRAVYNEQFF. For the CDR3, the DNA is TGTGCCAGCAGCCCCCGGGGTAGCGGGAGGGCCGTCTACAATGAGCAGTTCTTC.

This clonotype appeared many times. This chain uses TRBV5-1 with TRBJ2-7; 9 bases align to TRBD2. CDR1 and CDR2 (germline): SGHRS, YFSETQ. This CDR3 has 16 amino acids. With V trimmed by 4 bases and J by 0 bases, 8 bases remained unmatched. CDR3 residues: CASSPSSGGTSYEQYF. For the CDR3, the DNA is TGCGCCAGCAGCCCGTCGAGCGGGGGGACCTCCTACGAGCAGTACTTC.

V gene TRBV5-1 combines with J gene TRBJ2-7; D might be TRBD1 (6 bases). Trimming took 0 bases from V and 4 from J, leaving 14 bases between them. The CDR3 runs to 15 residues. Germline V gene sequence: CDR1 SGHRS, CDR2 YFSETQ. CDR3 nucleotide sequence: TGCGCCAGCAGCTTGGAAGCAGGGGATTTATACGAGCAGTACTTC. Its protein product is CASSLEAGDLYEQYF.